The 14 T cell receptor beta chains listed next were all sequenced from one sample in a study of cytomegalovirus exposure and HLA in healthy donors. The primer mix had 60 Vbeta and 13 Jbeta primers. Some clones are missing from TCRdb's copy, which holds only in-frame ones; the method was immunoSEQ multiplex PCR. Among 100,000 to 150,000 clones, approximately 80% were seen once, and the ten largest hold roughly 2%. The source material was PBMCs. The receptors here all came from a man aged 18 to 29 in good health and CMV-seronegative.

The genes are TRBV6-5 and TRBJ2-7, with 10 bases identical to TRBD1. CDR1 is MNHEY, CDR2 SVGAGI, per germline. With V trimmed by 1 base and J by 5 bases, 5 bases remained unmatched. This CDR3 is 15 amino acids long. DNA of the CDR3: TGTGCCAGCAGTTACTTCGGGACAGGGGTCAACGAGCAGTACTTC. Translating gives CASSYFGTGVNEQYF.

The gene calls are TRBV14 and TRBJ2-7, with D unclear. The CDR3 totals 13 residues. Trimming took off 0 bases at V and 9 bases at J, with 12 bases between the two ends. CDR1 is SGHDN and CDR2 is FVKESK in the germline V gene. CDR3 bases: TGTGCCAGCAGCCAAGACCTTCTATTAAGGCAGTACTTC. Its protein is CASSQDLLLRQYF.

The chain carries TRBV5-5 and TRBJ2-5; maybe TRBD2 (6 bases). The V gene lost 5 bases and the J gene lost 5 bases, with 13 bases spanning the gap. The CDR3 extends over 13 amino acids. Germline V gene sequence: CDR1 SGHKS, CDR2 YYEKEE (reference sequence). The CDR3 nucleotides are TGTGCCAGCAGTTCGGGGGTCCTGGAGACCCAGTACTTC. This gives the protein CASSSGVLETQYF.

The V gene is TRBV15, the J gene TRBJ1-1; D remains ambiguous. V was cut by 4 bases and J by 8 bases, with 14 bases left in between. This CDR3 is built from 13 residues. The germline V gene has CDR1 LNHNV and CDR2 YYDKDF (reference sequence). DNA of the CDR3: TGTGCCACCAGCATTCGGGTGAACCCGGAAGCTTTCTTT. Amino acids: CATSIRVNPEAFF.

This chain connects TRBV27 to TRBJ1-1; D is unresolved. This CDR3 has 12 residues. The germline CDR1 and CDR2 sequences are MNHEY and SMNVEV (reference sequence). The ends were cut back, 4 bases at V and 11 bases at J, with 14 bases in the middle. CDR3 nucleotide sequence: TGTGCCAGCAGTTCTGGCGAGACTGTCGCTTTCTTT. It is translated as CASSSGETVAFF.

CDR3 nucleotide sequence: TGCGCCAGCAGCCAAGTCGCGACAGGGGGCTACGAGCAGTACTTC. Translation: CASSQVATGGYEQYF. The V gene is TRBV4-1, the J gene TRBJ2-7; 9 positions agree with TRBD1. Unmatched junction bases numbered 4, after V lost 1 base and J lost 3 bases. CDR1 is MGHRA, CDR2 YSYEKL, per germline. The CDR3 runs to 15 residues.

This CDR3 reads CASTPQGDSYNEQFF. The CDR3 DNA reads TGCGCCAGCACCCCTCAGGGGGACTCCTACAATGAGCAGTTCTTC. The rearrangement joins TRBV10-1 to TRBJ2-1; the match to TRBD1 covers 7 bases. V trimming: 7 bases; J trimming: 0 bases; junction bases outside the gene matches: 6. The CDR3 covers 15 residues. Germline V gene data show CDR1 as WNHNN and CDR2 as SYGVQD (reference sequence).

The gene calls are TRBV21-1 and TRBJ1-2; TRBD1 is the table's D call, not checked against the DNA. TRBV21-1 is a pseudogene. The CDR3 totals 14 residues. The CDR3 sequence: CASPSGDSSYGYTF. CDR3 coding DNA: TGTGCCAGCCCTTCAGGGGACAGCTCATATGGCTACACCTTC.

This chain uses TRBV19 with TRBJ1-2, with 7 bases that match TRBD1. Germline V CDR1 and CDR2: LNHDA, SQIVND (reference sequence). This CDR3 has 16 amino acids. V dropped 7 bases and J dropped 1; count of bases not matched to a gene: 12. The CDR3 region is CASNLIPGGSNYGYTF. CDR3 bases: TGTGCCAGTAACCTGATCCCAGGGGGGAGTAACTATGGCTACACCTTC.

The chain couples TRBV2 to TRBJ1-1; D not certain. The germline V gene encodes CDR1 SNHLY and CDR2 FYNNEI. V dropped 6 bases and J dropped 0 bases, with 8 bases sitting between them. The CDR3 extends over 13 amino acids. CDR3: CASSDGMNTEAFF. DNA for the CDR3: TGTGCCAGCAGCGACGGGATGAACACTGAAGCTTTCTTT.

The V and J genes are TRBV5-1 and TRBJ2-1; 16 nucleotides agree with TRBD2. The CDR3 has 18 amino acids. With 3 bases clipped from V and 0 bases from J, the junction kept 3 bases outside the gene matches. Germline CDR1 is SGHRS and CDR2 is YFSETQ. As DNA, the CDR3 is TGCGCCAGCAGCTGGGGACTAGCGGGGGGGAGCTCCTACAATGAGCAGTTCTTC. Its protein product is CASSWGLAGGSSYNEQFF.

The gene calls are TRBV14 and TRBJ2-7, with 8 bases aligning to TRBD1. Germline V gives CDR1 SGHDN, CDR2 FVKESK. The CDR3 runs to 15 residues. V dropped 4 bases and J dropped 7; count of bases not matched to a gene: 12. The CDR3 region is CASSLGQGGLKEQYF. The CDR3 DNA sequence: TGTGCCAGCAGCCTAGGACAGGGTGGTTTGAAAGAGCAGTACTTC.

The chain recombines TRBV4-2 with TRBJ1-1; the D is unclear. V lost 2 bases to trimming and J lost 0 bases, with 13 bases between them. This CDR3 contains 16 residues. Germline CDR1 is LGHNA and CDR2 is YNFKEQ. Here the CDR3 DNA reads TGTGCCAGCAGCCAACTCAGGAGGTACATGAACACTGAAGCTTTCTTT. Its translation: CASSQLRRYMNTEAFF.

This rearrangement joins TRBV25-1 to TRBJ2-3, with TRBD1 identical over 7 bases. CDR3 length: 14 amino acids. J gave up 11 bases and V 1 base, and 9 bases lay outside the gene matches. CDR1 and CDR2 from the germline V gene are MGHDK and SYGVNS. The CDR3 nucleotides are TGTGCCAGCAGTGAATTAGCCAGACAGGGCCAGCAGTATTTT. Encoded protein: CASSELARQGQQYF.